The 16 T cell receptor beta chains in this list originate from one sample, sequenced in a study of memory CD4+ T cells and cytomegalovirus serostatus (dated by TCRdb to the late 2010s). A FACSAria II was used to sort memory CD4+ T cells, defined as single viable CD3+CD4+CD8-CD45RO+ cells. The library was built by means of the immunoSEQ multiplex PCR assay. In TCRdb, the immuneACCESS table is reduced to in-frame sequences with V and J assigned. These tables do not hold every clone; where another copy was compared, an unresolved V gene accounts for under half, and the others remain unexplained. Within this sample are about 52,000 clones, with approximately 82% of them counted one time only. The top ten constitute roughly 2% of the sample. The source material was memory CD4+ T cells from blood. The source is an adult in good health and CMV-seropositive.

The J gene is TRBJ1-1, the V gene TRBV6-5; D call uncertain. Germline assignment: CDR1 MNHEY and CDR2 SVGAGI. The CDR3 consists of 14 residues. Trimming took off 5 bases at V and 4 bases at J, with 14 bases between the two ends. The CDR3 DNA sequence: TGTGCCAGCAGTCCCCACCCAACCGGCACTGAAGCTTTCTTT. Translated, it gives CASSPHPTGTEAFF.

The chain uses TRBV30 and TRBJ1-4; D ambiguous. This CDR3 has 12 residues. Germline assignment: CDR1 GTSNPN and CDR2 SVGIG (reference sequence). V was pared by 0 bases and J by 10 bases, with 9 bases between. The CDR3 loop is CAWSVPGGKLFF. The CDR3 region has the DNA TGTGCCTGGAGTGTACCGGGAGGAAAACTGTTTTTT.

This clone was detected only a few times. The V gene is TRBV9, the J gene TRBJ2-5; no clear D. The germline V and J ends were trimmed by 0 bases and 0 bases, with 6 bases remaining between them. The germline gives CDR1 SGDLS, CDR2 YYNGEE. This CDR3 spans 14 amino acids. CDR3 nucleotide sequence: TGTGCCAGCAGCGTAGGGCTATACCAAGAGACCCAGTACTTC. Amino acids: CASSVGLYQETQYF.

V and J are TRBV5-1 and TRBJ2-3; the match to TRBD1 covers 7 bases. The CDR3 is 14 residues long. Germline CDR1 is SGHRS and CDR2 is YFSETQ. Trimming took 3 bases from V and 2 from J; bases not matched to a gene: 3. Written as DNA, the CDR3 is TGCGCCAGCAGCTCCGGGACAGCCACAGATACGCAGTATTTT. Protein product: CASSSGTATDTQYF. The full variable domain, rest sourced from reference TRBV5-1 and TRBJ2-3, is KAGVTQTPRYLIKTRGQQVTLSCSPISGHRSVSWYQQTPGQGLQFLFEYFSETQRNKGNFPGRFSGRQFSNSRSEMNVSTLELGDSALYLCASSSGTATDTQYFGPGTRLTVL.

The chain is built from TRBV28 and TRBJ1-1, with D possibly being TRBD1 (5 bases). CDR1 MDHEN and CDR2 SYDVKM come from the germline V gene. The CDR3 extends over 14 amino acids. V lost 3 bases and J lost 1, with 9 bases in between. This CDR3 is CASSFQGSNTEAFF. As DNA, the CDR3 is TGTGCCAGCAGTTTTCAGGGCTCGAACACTGAAGCTTTCTTT.

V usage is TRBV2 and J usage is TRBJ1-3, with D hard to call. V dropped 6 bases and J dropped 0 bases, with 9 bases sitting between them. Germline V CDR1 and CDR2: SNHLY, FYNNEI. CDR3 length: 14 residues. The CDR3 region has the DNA TGTGCCAGCAGAGGAGAGAGCTCTGGAAACACCATATATTTT. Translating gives CASRGESSGNTIYF.

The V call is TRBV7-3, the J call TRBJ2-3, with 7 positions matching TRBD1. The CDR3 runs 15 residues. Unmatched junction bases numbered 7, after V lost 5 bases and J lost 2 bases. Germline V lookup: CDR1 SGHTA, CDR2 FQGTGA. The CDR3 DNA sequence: TGTGCCAGCAGCAAGACAGGGTTGAACACAGATACGCAGTATTTT. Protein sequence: CASSKTGLNTDTQYF.

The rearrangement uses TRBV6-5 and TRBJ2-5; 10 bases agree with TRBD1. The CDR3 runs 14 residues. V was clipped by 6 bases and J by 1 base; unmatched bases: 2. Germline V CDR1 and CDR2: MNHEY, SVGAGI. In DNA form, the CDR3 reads TGTGCCAGCAGCTGGACAGGGGGCCAAGAGACCCAGTACTTC. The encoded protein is CASSWTGGQETQYF.

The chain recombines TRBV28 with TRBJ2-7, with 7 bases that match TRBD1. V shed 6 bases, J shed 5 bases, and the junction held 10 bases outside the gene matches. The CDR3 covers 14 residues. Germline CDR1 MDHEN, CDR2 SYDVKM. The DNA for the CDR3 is TGTGCCAGCAGCCCTGACAGGGCTGGCCACGAGCAGTACTTC. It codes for CASSPDRAGHEQYF.

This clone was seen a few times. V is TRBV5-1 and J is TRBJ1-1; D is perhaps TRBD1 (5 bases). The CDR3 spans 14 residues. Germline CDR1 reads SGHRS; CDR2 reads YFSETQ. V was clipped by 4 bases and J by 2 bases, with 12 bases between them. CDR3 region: CASSMTQANTEAFF. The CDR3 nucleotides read TGCGCCAGCAGCATGACACAGGCAAACACTGAAGCTTTCTTT. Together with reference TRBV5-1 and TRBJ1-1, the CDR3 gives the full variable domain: KAGVTQTPRYLIKTRGQQVTLSCSPISGHRSVSWYQQTPGQGLQFLFEYFSETQRNKGNFPGRFSGRQFSNSRSEMNVSTLELGDSALYLCASSMTQANTEAFFGQGTRLTVV.

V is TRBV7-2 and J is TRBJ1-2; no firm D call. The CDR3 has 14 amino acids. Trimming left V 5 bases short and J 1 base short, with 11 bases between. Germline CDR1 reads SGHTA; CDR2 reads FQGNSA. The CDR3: CASSQDSDNYGYTF. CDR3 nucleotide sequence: TGTGCCAGCAGCCAGGACTCTGATAACTATGGCTACACCTTC.

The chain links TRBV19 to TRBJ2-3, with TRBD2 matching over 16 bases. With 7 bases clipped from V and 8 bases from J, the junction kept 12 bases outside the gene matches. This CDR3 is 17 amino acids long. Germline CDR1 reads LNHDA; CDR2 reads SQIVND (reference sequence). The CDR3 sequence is CASTLGTSGGARGTQYF. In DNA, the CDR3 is TGTGCCAGTACCCTAGGGACTAGCGGGGGGGCCCGTGGTACGCAGTATTTT.

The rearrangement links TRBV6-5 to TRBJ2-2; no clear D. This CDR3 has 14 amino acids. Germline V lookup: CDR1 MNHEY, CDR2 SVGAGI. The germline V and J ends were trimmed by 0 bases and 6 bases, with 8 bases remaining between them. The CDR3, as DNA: TGTGCCAGCAGTTACTCACCTAAGGCCGGGGAGCTGTTTTTT. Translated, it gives CASSYSPKAGELFF.

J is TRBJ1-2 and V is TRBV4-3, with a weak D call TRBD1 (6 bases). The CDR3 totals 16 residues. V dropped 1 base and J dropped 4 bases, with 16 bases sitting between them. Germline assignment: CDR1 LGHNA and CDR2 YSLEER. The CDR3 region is CASSQVSGTFSYGYTF. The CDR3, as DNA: TGCGCCAGCAGCCAAGTCAGTGGGACATTCAGCTATGGCTACACCTTC.

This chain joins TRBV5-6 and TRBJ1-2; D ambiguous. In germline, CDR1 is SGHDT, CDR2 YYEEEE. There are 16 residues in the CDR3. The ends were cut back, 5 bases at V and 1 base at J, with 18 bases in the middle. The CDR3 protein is CASRRAGGDYNYGYTF. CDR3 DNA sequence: TGTGCCAGCAGGCGGGCGGGCGGCGACTATAACTATGGCTACACCTTC.

CDR3 in DNA: TGTGCCAACGGGGCGGGGGCAGGCACTGAAGCTTTCTTT. This encodes CANGAGAGTEAFF. The V and J genes are TRBV10-3 and TRBJ1-1; weak D call: TRBD1 (6 bases). Germline V gives CDR1 ENHRY, CDR2 SYGVKD. CDR3 length: 13 residues. V was clipped by 10 bases and J by 4 bases, with 16 bases between them.